Below, one TCR beta chain is given with its context. The same CDR3 can be traced to other DNA sequences in this sample. The V gene's germline CDR1 is SNHLY and CDR2 FYNNEI. This CDR3 has 12 amino acids. The junction had 0 bases not matched to a gene; V was cut back by 4 bases and J by 3 bases. The data stem from a study of T cell changes during pregnancy in multiple sclerosis. Only in-frame clones appear in the TCRdb table, and some are missing; sequencing was by immunoSEQ multiplex PCR. The sample gives just under 65,000 clones, less than 95% of which show up once; about 2.1% is in the top ten. Sequences were derived from peripheral blood, sampled in the second trimester of pregnancy. The TCR was taken from a female donor in good health, enrolled as a control in a pregnancy study. The V gene is TRBV2, the J gene TRBJ2-7, with 7 bases matching TRBD1. The CDR3 bases are TGTGCCAGCAGTGGACAGGGCTACGAGCAGTACTTC. Translation: CASSGQGYEQYF.